This TCR beta chain is drawn from a study of T cells after yellow fever vaccination (dated by TCRdb to the late 2010s). About the investigation overall: The SMART-Seq v4 Ultra Low Input RNA kit was used to prepare libraries from fractions with low cell numbers. To follow T-cell clones before and after primary and booster YFV17D yellow fever vaccination, bulk TCR alpha and beta repertoires were sequenced over time. Two healthy male donors, one aged 18 to 30 and one aged 30 to 40 years, made up the cohort. Bulk PBMC replicates and cell subsets were isolated from blood drawn at multiple timepoints before and after both primary and secondary immunization.

CDR1 SGHTA and CDR2 FQGTGA were looked up in the germline V gene. The CDR3 goes from the cysteine to the phenylalanine over 17 residues. The DNA shown is the 51-base CDR3, in frame from base 1. At the junction V is shortened by 2 bases and J by 4 bases; bases outside the gene matches: 10. Reading the label with the study, this specimen's treatment or condition is: live attenuated yellow fever vaccine strain. Two biological replicates of bulk PBMCs were collected at each blood-draw timepoint. A standard Ficoll-Paque protocol was used to isolate PBMCs from peripheral blood. RNA was extracted with TriZol from bulk PBMCs, CD4 and CD8 fractions, and dextramer-positive and dextramer-negative fractions. Points the paper makes about the study in general: Compared with the primary T-cell response, the secondary T-cell response was faster but weaker, reaching its peak on day 5 rather than on day 15. A small share of clonotypes occurred in both CD4 and CD8 compartments, likely arising from convergent recombination. After the booster, most of the clones that had expanded following primary vaccination were detected again (almost 98% of CD4 and around 87% of CD8), which suggests that memory was broadly maintained. Because the study included only a couple of donors, the extent to which the findings can be generalized is limited. Computational filtering was required because FACS-sorted repertoires could contain abundant contaminating clonotypes from the bulk population.

Sequencing used an Illumina NovaSeq 6000. Synthesis of TCR cDNA relied on 5'RACE template switching, a step that introduced a universal primer site along with unique molecular identifiers. Priming for cDNA synthesis came from both the TCR alpha and TCR beta constant segments. Two PCR steps were used to amplify libraries, with sample barcodes and sequencing adapters being added in the second step. Sequencing of libraries was performed on Illumina HiSeq 2500 (2x100 bp) or NovaSeq (2x150 bp). The authors processed their data as follows. Demultiplexing of reads and collapsing into UMI consensus sequences were performed with MIGEC, and V(D)J alignment was carried out with MiXCR. Clonotypes responding to the vaccine were identified with edgeR on replicate PBMC samples, with the criteria of FDR below 0.01 and a log2 fold change above 5 up to day 15. CD4 or CD8 identity was assigned to each bulk clonotype according to whether the clonotype was present at higher abundance in the sequenced CD4 repertoire or the sequenced CD8 repertoire. TCRdb applied fastp at Q25 and MiXCR to the public reads, then kept only in-frame beta chains. Rows merge per CDR3 protein into single entries with the most common DNA and genes. These V and J calls rely on TCRdb rather than the paper's analysis. This sample lists about 310,000 distinct CDR3 sequences; 3.6% were detected once. About a quarter of the sample is in the top ten clones.

In this sample, this clonotype turned up a few times. The antigen this receptor binds is unknown. No much larger clonotype is one base removed from it; base qualities were not supplied. Sequencing was performed on PBMCs, taken on the day of the yellow fever booster vaccination. The receptor's source is a man aged 18 to 29 who received the YFV17D yellow fever vaccine. The V gene is TRBV7-3 and the J gene is TRBJ2-2; TRBD1 lines up with 7 middle nucleotides. The bases are TGTGCCAGCAGCTTAGTGGATTTAGGACAGGCCACCGGGGAGCTGTTTTTT. It is translated as CASSLVDLGQATGELFF.